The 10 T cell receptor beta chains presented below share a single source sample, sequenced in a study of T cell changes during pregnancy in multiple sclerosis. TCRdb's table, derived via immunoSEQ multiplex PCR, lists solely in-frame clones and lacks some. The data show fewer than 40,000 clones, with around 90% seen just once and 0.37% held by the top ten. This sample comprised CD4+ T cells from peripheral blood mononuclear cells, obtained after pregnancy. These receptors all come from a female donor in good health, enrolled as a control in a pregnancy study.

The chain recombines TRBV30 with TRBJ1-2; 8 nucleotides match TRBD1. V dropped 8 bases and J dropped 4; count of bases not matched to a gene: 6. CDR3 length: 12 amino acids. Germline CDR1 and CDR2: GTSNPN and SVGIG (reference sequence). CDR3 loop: CAGQGTGYGYTF. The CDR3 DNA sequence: TGTGCCGGCCAGGGGACAGGCTATGGCTACACCTTC.

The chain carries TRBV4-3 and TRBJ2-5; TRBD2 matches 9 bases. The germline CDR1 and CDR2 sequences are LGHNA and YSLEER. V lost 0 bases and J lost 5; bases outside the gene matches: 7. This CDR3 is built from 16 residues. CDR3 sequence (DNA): TGCGCCAGCAGCCAAGATAGGCTAGCGGGGTCGGAGACCCAGTACTTC. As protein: CASSQDRLAGSETQYF.

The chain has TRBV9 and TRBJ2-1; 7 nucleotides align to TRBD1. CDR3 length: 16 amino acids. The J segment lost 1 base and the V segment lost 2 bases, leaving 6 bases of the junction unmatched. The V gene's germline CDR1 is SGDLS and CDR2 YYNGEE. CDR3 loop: CASSVGQLLSYNEQFF. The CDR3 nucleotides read TGTGCCAGCAGCGTGGGACAGCTTCTTTCCTACAATGAGCAGTTCTTC. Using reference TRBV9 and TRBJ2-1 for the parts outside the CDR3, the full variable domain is DSGVTQTPKHLITATGQRVTLRCSPRSGDLSVYWYQQSLDQGLQFLIQYYNGEERAKGNILERFSAQQFPDLHSELNLSSLELGDSALYFCASSVGQLLSYNEQFFGPGTRLTVL.

The CDR3 region is CASSGQTRGGAAETQYF. CDR3 DNA: TGTGCCAGCAGCGGCCAAACTCGCGGGGGGGCCGCAGAGACCCAGTACTTC. The V call is TRBV9, the J call TRBJ2-5; 9 bases agree with TRBD2. The CDR3 spans 17 residues. V gave up 3 bases and J gave up 4 bases; unmatched junction bases: 13. Germline V gives CDR1 SGDLS, CDR2 YYNGEE.

The CDR3 sequence is CASSPGVGEQYF. The CDR3 bases are TGTGCCAGCAGTCCCGGGGTAGGAGAGCAGTACTTC. The chain combines TRBV2 with TRBJ2-7; TRBD2 might be the D (5 bases). Trimming removed 5 bases at V and 7 bases at J, with 12 bases between. The CDR3 extends over 12 amino acids. From germline, CDR1 is SNHLY and CDR2 FYNNEI. The full variable domain, its missing parts supplied by reference TRBV2 and TRBJ2-7, is EPEVTQTPSHQVTQMGQEVILRCVPISNHLYFYWYRQILGQKVEFLVSFYNNEISEKSEIFDDQFSVERPDGSNFTLKIRSTKLEDSAMYFCASSPGVGEQYFGPGTRLTVT.

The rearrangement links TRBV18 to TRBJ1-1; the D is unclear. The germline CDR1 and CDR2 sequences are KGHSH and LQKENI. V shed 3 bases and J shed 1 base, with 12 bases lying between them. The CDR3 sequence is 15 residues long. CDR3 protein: CASSPSLVENTEAFF. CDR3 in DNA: TGTGCCAGCTCACCCTCACTCGTTGAGAACACTGAAGCTTTCTTT.

Here the CDR3 DNA reads TGTGCCAGCAGTGTACGCGGACTAGCGGGAGTTTGGGAGCAGTTCTTC. Its translation is CASSVRGLAGVWEQFF. This chain uses TRBV2 with TRBJ2-1; 13 bases line up with TRBD2. Germline CDR1 is SNHLY and CDR2 is FYNNEI. The CDR3 length is 16 residues. Trimming cost V 4 bases and J 10 bases; bases outside gene matches: 10.

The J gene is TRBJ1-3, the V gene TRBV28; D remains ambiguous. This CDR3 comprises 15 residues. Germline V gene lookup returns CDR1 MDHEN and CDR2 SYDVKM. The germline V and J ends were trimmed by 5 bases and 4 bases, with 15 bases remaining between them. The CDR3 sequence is CASSPTGRVGNTIYF. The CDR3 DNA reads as TGTGCCAGCAGTCCTACTGGGAGGGTCGGAAACACCATATATTTT.

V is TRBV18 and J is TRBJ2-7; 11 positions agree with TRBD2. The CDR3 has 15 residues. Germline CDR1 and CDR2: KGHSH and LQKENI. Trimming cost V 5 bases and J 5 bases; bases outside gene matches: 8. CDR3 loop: CASSSAASGRHEQYF. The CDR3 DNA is TGTGCCAGCTCATCTGCGGCTAGCGGGAGGCACGAGCAGTACTTC.

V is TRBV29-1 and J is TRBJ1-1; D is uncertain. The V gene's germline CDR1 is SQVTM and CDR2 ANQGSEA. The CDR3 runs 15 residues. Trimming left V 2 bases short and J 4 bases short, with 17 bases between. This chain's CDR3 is CSVEPIGSGSTEAFF. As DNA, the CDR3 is TGCAGCGTTGAACCAATCGGGAGCGGGAGCACTGAAGCTTTCTTT.